A single sample gave rise to the 6 T cell receptor beta chains below, sequenced in a study of T cell changes during pregnancy in multiple sclerosis. Data came from immunoSEQ multiplex PCR; TCRdb stores just in-frame clones and leaves some out. This sample carries tens of thousands of clones, approximately 90% of them seen once, and the ten largest clones take 0.6% to 0.85%. Sequencing used CD4+ T cells from peripheral blood mononuclear cells, obtained in the third trimester of pregnancy. The receptors come from a female donor with multiple sclerosis, enrolled in a pregnancy study.

The rearrangement links TRBV9 to TRBJ1-2; D is possibly TRBD1 (5 bases). The germline V gene has CDR1 SGDLS and CDR2 YYNGEE. V was cut by 0 bases and J by 2 bases, with 14 bases left in between. The CDR3 loop spans 16 amino acids. The CDR3 is CASSVGVAGGNYGYTF. The CDR3 coding sequence is TGTGCCAGCAGCGTAGGAGTTGCCGGGGGAAACTATGGCTACACCTTC.

The chain is built from TRBV18 and TRBJ2-2; D is perhaps TRBD1 (5 bases). CDR1 is KGHSH, CDR2 LQKENI, per germline. V was trimmed by 3 bases and J by 5 bases, leaving 13 bases between them. The CDR3 consists of 15 residues. The DNA of the CDR3 is TGTGCCAGCTCACCCACTGACAGTAGGACCGGGGAGCTGTTTTTT. Encoded protein: CASSPTDSRTGELFF.

The chain is built from TRBV5-6 and TRBJ1-1; TRBD1 matches 10 bases. From germline, CDR1 is SGHDT and CDR2 YYEEEE. The CDR3 length is 14 residues. The V and J ends lost 2 bases and 8 bases, in that order; junction bases with no gene match: 6. CDR3 in amino acids: CASSFRDRGPEAFF. The CDR3 nucleotides are TGTGCCAGCAGCTTCCGGGACAGGGGTCCGGAAGCTTTCTTT.

The chain combines TRBV5-1 with TRBJ2-1, with 7 bases fitting TRBD1. The CDR3 contains 15 residues. V lost 0 bases and J lost 2; bases outside the gene matches: 2. Germline CDR1 and CDR2: SGHRS and YFSETQ. As DNA, the CDR3 is TGCGCCAGCAGCTTGGGGCAGGGGGCCTACAATGAGCAGTTCTTC. Its protein is CASSLGQGAYNEQFF. Supplemented by reference TRBV5-1 and TRBJ2-1, the full variable domain reads KAGVTQTPRYLIKTRGQQVTLSCSPISGHRSVSWYQQTPGQGLQFLFEYFSETQRNKGNFPGRFSGRQFSNSRSEMNVSTLELGDSALYLCASSLGQGAYNEQFFGPGTRLTVL.

This sequence joins TRBV28 and TRBJ1-2; 7 bases are shared with TRBD1. CDR1 and CDR2 from the germline V gene are MDHEN and SYDVKM. Trimming removed 5 bases from V and 0 bases from J; junction bases left unmatched: 3. This CDR3 has 14 amino acids. The CDR3 loop is CASSRDSTNYGYTF. The CDR3 region has the DNA TGTGCCAGCAGTCGGGACAGCACTAACTATGGCTACACCTTC.

The table lists this clone with a few counts. This rearrangement joins TRBV11-2 to TRBJ1-2, with D perhaps matching TRBD1 (5 bases). This CDR3 has 14 residues. Trimming left V 1 base short and J 4 bases short, with 10 bases between. Germline V gene lookup returns CDR1 SGHAT and CDR2 FQNNGV. CDR3 sequence reads: CASSLGQGSYGYTF. The CDR3 DNA reads TGTGCCAGCAGCTTAGGGCAGGGTAGCTATGGCTACACCTTC. The complete variable domain, with remaining parts taken from reference TRBV11-2 and TRBJ1-2, reads EAGVAQSPRYKIIEKRQSVAFWCNPISGHATLYWYQQILGQGPKLLIQFQNNGVVDDSQLPKDRFSAERLKGVDSTLKIQPAKLEDSAVYLCASSLGQGSYGYTFGSGTRLTVV.